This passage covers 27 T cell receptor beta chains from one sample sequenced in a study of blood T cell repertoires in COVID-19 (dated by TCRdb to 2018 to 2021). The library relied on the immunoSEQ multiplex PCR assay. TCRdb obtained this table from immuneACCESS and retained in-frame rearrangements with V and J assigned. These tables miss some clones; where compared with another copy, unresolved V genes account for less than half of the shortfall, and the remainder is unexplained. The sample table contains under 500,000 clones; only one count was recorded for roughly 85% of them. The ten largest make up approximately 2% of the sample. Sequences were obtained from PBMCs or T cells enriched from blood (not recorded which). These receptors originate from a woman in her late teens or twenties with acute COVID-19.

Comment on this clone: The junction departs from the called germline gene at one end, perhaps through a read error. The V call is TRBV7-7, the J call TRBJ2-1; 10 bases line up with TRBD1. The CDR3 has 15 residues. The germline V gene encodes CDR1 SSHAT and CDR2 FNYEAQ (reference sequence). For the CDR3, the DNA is TGTGCTAGCAGCGTGGGACAGGGGACCTACAATGAGCAGTTCTTC. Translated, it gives CASSVGQGTYNEQFF.

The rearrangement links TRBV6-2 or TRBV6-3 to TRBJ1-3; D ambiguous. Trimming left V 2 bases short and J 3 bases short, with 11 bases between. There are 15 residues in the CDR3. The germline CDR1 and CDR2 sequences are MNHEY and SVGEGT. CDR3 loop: CASSYPAGFGNTIYF. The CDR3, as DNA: TGTGCCAGCAGTTACCCCGCCGGGTTTGGAAACACCATATATTTT.

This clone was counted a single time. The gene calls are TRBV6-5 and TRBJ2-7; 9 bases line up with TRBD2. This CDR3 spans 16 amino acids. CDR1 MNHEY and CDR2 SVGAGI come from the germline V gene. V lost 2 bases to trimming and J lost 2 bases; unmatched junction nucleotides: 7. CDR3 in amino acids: CASSYQPAGGTYEQYF. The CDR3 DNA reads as TGTGCCAGCAGTTACCAGCCAGCGGGGGGTACCTACGAGCAGTACTTC.

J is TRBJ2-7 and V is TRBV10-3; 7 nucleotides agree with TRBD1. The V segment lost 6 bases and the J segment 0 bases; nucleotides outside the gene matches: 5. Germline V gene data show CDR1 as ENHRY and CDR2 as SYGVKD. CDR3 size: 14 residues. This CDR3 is CAISPRQGSYEQYF. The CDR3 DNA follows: TGTGCCATCAGCCCTAGACAGGGCTCCTACGAGCAGTACTTC.

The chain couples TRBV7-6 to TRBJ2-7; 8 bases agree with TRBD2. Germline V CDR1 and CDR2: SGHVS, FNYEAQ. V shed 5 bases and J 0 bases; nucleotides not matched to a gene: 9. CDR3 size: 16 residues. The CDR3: CASSPGIAGSSYEQYF. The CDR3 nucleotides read TGTGCCAGCAGCCCCGGAATAGCGGGGAGCTCCTACGAGCAGTACTTC.

The CDR3 region is CASSQDPGSSYEQYF. In DNA, the CDR3 is TGCGCCAGCAGCCAAGACCCAGGATCCTCCTACGAGCAGTACTTC. The chain employs TRBV4-1 and TRBJ2-7; D unclear. Germline assignment: CDR1 MGHRA and CDR2 YSYEKL. The CDR3 is made up of 15 amino acids. V lost 0 bases and J 0 bases, leaving 9 bases between the germline ends.

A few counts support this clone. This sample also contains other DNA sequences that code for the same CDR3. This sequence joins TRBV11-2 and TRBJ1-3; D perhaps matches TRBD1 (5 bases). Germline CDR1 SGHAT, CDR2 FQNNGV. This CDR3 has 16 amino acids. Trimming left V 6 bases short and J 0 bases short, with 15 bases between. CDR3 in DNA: TGTGCCAGCAGTTTACGCACGGACACCTCTGGAAACACCATATATTTT. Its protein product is CASSLRTDTSGNTIYF.

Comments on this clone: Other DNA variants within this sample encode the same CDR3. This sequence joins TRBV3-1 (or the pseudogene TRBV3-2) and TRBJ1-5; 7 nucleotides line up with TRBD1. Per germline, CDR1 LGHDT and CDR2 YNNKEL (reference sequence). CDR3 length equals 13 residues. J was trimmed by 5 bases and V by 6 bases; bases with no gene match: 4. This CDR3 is CASSRQGDQPQHF. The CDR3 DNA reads TGTGCCAGCAGTCGACAGGGTGATCAGCCCCAGCATTTT.

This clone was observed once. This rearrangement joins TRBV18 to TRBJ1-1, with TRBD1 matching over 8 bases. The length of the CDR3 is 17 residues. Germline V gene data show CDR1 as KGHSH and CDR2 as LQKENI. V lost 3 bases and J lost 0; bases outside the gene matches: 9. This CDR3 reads CASSPRTGWIMNTEAFF. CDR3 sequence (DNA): TGTGCCAGCTCACCTCGGACAGGGTGGATTATGAACACTGAAGCTTTCTTT.

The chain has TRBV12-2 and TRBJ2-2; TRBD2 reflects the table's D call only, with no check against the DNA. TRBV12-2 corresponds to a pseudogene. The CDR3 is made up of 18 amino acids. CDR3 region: CASRLELAGGQNTGELFF. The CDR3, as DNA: TGTGCAAGTCGCTTAGAACTAGCGGGAGGGCAGAACACCGGGGAGCTGTTTTTT.

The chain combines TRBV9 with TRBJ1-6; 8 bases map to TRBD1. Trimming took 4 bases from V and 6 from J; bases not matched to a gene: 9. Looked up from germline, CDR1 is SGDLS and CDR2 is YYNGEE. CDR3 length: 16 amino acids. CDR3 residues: CASSPAGTGLNSPLHF. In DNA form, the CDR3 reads TGTGCCAGCAGCCCGGCCGGGACAGGCCTTAATTCACCCCTCCACTTT.

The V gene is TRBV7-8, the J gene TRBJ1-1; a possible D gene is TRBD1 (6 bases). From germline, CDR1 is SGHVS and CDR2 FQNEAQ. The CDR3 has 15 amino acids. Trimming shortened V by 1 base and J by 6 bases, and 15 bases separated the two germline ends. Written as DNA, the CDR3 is TGTGCCAGCAGCTTAGATAGCTGGGGGCGACCTGAAGCTTTCTTT. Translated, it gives CASSLDSWGRPEAFF.

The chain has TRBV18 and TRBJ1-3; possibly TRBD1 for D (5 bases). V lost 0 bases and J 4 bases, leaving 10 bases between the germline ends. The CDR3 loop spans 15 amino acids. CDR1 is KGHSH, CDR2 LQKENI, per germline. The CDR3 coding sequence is TGTGCCAGCTCACCACCCCAGGGCTACGGAAACACCATATATTTT. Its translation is CASSPPQGYGNTIYF.

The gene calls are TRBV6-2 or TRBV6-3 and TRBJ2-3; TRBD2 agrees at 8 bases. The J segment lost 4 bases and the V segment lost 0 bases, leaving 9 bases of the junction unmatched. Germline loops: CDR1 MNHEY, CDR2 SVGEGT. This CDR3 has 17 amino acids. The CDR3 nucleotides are TGTGCCAGCAGTTACTCCAAGGGGCGGGAGGCCTCAGATACGCAGTATTTT. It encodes CASSYSKGREASDTQYF.

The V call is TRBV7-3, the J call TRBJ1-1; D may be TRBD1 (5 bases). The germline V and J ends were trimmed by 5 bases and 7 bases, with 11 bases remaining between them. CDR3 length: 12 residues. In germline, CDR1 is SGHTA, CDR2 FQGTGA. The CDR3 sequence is CASSEFGGEAFF. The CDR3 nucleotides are TGTGCCAGCAGCGAGTTCGGGGGTGAAGCTTTCTTT.

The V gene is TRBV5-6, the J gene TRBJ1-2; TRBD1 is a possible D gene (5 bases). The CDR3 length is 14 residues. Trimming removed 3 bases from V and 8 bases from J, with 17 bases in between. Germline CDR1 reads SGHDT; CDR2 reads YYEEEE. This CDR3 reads CASSYRRRGYGYTF. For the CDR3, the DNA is TGTGCCAGCAGCTACCGCCGGAGGGGCTACGGCTACACCTTC.

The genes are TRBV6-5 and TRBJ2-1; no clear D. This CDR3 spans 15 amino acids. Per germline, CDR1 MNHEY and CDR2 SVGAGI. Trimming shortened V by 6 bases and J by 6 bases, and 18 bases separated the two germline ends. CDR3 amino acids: CASSHPRWVPNEQFF. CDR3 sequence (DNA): TGTGCCAGCAGCCACCCGAGGTGGGTTCCCAATGAGCAGTTCTTC.

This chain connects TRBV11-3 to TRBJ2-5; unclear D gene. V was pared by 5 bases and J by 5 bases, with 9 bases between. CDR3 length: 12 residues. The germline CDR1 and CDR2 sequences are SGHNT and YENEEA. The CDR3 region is CASSHSRETQYF. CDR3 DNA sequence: TGTGCCAGCAGCCACTCCCGGGAGACCCAGTACTTC.

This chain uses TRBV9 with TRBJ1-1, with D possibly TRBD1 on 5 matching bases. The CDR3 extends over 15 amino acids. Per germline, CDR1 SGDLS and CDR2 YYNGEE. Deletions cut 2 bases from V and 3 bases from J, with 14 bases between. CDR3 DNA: TGTGCCAGCAGCGTGGGACCGGGGGAGGACACTGAAGCTTTCTTT. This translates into CASSVGPGEDTEAFF.

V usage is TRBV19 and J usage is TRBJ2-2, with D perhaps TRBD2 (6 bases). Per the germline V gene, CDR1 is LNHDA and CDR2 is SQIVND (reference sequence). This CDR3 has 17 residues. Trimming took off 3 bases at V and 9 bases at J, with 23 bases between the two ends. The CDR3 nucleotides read TGTGCCAGTAGTATTTCCCGTGGAGGGGCTGAGGGTCGGGAGCTGTTTTTT. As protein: CASSISRGGAEGRELFF.

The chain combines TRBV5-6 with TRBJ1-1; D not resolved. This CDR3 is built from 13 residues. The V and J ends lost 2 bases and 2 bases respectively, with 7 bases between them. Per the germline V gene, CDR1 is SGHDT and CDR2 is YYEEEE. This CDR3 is CASSFGLNTEAFF. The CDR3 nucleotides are TGTGCCAGCAGCTTCGGACTCAACACTGAAGCTTTCTTT.

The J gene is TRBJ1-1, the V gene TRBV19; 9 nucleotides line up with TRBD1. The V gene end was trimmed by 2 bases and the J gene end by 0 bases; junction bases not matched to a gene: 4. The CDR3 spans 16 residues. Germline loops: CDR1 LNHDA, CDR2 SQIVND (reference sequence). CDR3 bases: TGTGCCAGTAGTATATCGGGGACAGGGTTGAACACTGAAGCTTTCTTT. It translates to CASSISGTGLNTEAFF.

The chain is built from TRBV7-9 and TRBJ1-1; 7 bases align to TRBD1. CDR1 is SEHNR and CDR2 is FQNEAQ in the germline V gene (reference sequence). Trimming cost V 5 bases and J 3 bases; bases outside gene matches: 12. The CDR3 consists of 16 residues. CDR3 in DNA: TGTGCCAGCAGCGCAGTTACAGGGGACGGGTACACTGAAGCTTTCTTT. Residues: CASSAVTGDGYTEAFF.

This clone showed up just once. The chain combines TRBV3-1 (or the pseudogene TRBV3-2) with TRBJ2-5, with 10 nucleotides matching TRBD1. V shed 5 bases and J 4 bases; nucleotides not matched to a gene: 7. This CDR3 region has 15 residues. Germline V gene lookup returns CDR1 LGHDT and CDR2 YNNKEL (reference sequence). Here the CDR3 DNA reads TGTGCCAGCAGCAACAGGACAGGGGGATCAGAGACCCAGTACTTC. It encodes CASSNRTGGSETQYF.

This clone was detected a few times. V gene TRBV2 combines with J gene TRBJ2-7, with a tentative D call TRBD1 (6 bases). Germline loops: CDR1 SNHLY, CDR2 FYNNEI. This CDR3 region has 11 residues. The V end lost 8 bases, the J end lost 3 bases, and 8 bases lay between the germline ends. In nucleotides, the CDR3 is TGTGCCAGCGACAGGATCTACGAGCAGTACTTC. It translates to CASDRIYEQYF.

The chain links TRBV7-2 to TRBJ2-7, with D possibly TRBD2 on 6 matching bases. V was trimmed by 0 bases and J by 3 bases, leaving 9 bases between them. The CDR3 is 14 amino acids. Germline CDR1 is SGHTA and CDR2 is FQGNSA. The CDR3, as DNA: TGTGCCAGCAGCTTAGCAGGGACTTACTACGAGCAGTACTTC. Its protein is CASSLAGTYYEQYF.

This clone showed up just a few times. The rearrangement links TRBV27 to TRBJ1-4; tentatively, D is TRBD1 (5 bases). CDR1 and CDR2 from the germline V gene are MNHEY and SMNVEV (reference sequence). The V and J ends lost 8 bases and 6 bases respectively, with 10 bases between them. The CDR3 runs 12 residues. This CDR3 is CASGAVDEKLFF. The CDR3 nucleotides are TGTGCCAGCGGGGCAGTAGATGAAAAACTGTTTTTT.